This T cell receptor (beta chain) was recorded in a study of blood T cells in healthy people across ages. Comment on this clonotype: Its antigen is not identified.

Overall study findings and caveats: Since the PBMCs were unsorted, naive and antigen-experienced cells could not be conclusively compared. Researchers judged that diversity estimates from one million T cells fell short of true values.

There are 14 residues in the CDR3. The germline gives CDR1 LGHDT, CDR2 YNNKEL (reference sequence). A sample-barcoded 5' primer and a J-beta primer mix were used in a second PCR of roughly 7 to 12 cycles. TCRdb re-called the 5' RACE reads with MiXCR, one entry per CDR3 protein. The table includes about 1.4 million distinct CDR3 sequences, around 59% detected once. Every sample gave at least 5 micrograms of total RNA when it was extracted. The V call is TRBV3-1, the J call TRBJ2-1; weak D call: TRBD1 (6 bases). The better agreement between TRBJ2-7 and the DNA end casts doubt on the J call. Sequencing input: blood. This receptor was identified in a young man in good health. The CDR3 coding sequence is TGTGCCAGCAGCCCAAACCGACAGGCCTACGAGCAGTACTTC. Protein: CASSPNRQAYEQYF.